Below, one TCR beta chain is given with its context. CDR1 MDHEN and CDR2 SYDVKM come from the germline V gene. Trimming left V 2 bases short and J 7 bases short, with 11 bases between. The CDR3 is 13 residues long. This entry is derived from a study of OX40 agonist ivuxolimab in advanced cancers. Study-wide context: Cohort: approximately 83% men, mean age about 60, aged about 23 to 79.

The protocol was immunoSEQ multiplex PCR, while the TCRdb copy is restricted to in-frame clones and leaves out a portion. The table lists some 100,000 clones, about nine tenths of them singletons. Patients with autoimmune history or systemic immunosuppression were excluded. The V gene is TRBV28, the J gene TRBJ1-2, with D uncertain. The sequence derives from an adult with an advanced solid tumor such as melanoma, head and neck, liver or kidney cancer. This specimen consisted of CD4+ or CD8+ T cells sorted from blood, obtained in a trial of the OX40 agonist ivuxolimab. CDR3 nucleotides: TGTGCCAGCAGTTTACTGGATCAGGTTGGCTACACCTTC. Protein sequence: CASSLLDQVGYTF.